This passage covers 5 T cell receptor beta chains from one sample sequenced in a study of blood T cells in healthy people across ages. A second PCR of 7 to 11 cycles used a sample-barcoded 5' primer and a J-beta primer mix. MiXCR, applied by TCRdb to the 5' RACE reads, yields one record per CDR3 protein. The data contain roughly 730,000 distinct CDR3 sequences, about 56% of them seen just once; the ten biggest clones take up under 30%. The sequencing sample was made of blood. Receptors originate from a man between 40 and 49 years old in good health.

The J gene is TRBJ2-1, the V gene TRBV20-1; 15 bases are shared with TRBD2. Germline trimming cut 5 bases from V and 14 bases from J; bases unmatched to any gene: 7. From germline, CDR1 is DFQATT and CDR2 SNEGSKA (reference sequence). This CDR3 has 13 residues. CDR3 nucleotide sequence: TGCAGTGCTCCGGGACTAGCGGGAGGTGAAGAGTTCTTC. Translation gives CSAPGLAGGEEFF.

This clonotype was picked up a small number of times. The J gene is TRBJ2-5, the V gene TRBV7-3; either TRBD1 or TRBD2 may fit D (5 bases each). Trimming took off 2 bases at V and 7 bases at J, with 23 bases between the two ends. The germline gives CDR1 SGHTA, CDR2 FQGTGA. The CDR3 runs 17 residues. CDR3 sequence: CASSLVGLGTEWRTQYF. CDR3 DNA sequence: TGTGCCAGCAGCTTAGTTGGCTTGGGGACCGAATGGAGGACCCAGTACTTC.

The V gene is TRBV3-1, the J gene TRBJ1-2, with no clear D. V shed 2 bases and J shed 8 bases, with 12 bases lying between them. The CDR3 runs to 13 residues. Germline assignment: CDR1 LGHDT and CDR2 YNNKEL (reference sequence). CDR3 coding DNA: TGTGCCAGCAGCCAATTAGCCCTACGGGGCTACACCTTC. This codes for CASSQLALRGYTF. The full variable domain, completed using reference TRBV3-1 and TRBJ1-2, is DTAVSQTPKYLVTQMGNDKSIKCEQNLGHDTMYWYKQDSKKFLKIMFSYNNKELIINETVPNRFSPKSPDKAHLNLHINSLELGDSAVYFCASSQLALRGYTFGSGTRLTVV.

This clonotype was observed at least ten times. The chain links TRBV4-3 to TRBJ2-1; D remains ambiguous. There are 14 residues in the CDR3. V was trimmed by 0 bases and J by 5 bases, leaving 8 bases between them. The V gene's germline CDR1 is LGHNA and CDR2 YSLEER. CDR3 amino acids: CASSQELGNNEQFF. CDR3 coding DNA: TGCGCCAGCAGCCAAGAGTTGGGTAACAATGAGCAGTTCTTC.

Regarding this clonotype: The junction shows a germline mismatch at one end, possibly a read error. V usage is TRBV7-7 and J usage is TRBJ2-6; no clear D gene. Germline CDR1 reads SSHAT; CDR2 reads FNYEAQ (reference sequence). The CDR3 consists of 18 residues. The CDR3 is CASSPIKMSDSGANVLTF. The CDR3 region has the DNA TGTGCTAGCAGCCCGATAAAGATGTCTGACTCTGGGGCCAACGTCCTGACTTTC.